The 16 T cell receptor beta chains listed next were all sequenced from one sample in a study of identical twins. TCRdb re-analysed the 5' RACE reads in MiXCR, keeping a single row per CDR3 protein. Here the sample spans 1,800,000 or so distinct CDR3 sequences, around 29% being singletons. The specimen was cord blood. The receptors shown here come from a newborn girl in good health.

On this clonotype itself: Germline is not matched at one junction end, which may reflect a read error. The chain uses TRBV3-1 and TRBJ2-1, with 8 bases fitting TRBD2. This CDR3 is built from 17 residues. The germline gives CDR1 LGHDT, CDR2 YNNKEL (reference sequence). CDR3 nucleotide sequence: TGTGCCGGCAGCCAAGCACAGCGGGGGCCCTCCTGCAATGAGCAGTTCTTC. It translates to CAGSQAQRGPSCNEQFF.

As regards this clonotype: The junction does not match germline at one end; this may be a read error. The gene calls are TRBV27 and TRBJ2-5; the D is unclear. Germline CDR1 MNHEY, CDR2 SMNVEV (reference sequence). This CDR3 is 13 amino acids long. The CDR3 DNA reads TGTGCCAGCAGTCTATCCTCGAAGGAGACCCAGTACTTC. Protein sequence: CASSLSSKETQYF.

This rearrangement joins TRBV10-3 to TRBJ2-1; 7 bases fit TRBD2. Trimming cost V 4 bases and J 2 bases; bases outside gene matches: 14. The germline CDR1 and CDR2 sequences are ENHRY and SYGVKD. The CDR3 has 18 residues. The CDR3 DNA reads TGTGCCATCAGTGTCACCCTCGGCGGGGGTCTCGCCTACAATGAGCAGTTCTTC. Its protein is CAISVTLGGGLAYNEQFF.

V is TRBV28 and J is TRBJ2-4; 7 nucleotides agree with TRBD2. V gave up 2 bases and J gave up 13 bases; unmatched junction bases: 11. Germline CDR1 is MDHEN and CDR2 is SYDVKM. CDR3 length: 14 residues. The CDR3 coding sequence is TGTGCCAGCAGTTTAGCGGGAGATGGGGCGGAGCAGTACTTC. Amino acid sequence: CASSLAGDGAEQYF.

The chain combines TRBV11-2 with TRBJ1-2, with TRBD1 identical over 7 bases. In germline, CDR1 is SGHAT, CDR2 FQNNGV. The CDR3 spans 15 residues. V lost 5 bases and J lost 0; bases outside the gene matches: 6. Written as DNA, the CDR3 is TGTGCCAGCAGCCCCATCGGACAGGCTAACTATGGCTACACCTTC. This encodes CASSPIGQANYGYTF.

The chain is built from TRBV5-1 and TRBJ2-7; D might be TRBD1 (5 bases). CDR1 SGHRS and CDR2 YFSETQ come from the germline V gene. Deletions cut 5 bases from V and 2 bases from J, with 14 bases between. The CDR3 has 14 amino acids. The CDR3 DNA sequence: TGCGCCAGCAGACAAGGACACGGTCCCTACGAGCAGTACTTC. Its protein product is CASRQGHGPYEQYF.

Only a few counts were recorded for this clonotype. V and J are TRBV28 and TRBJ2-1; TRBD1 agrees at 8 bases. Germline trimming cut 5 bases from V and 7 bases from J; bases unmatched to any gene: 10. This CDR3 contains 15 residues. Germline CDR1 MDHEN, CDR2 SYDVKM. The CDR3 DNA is TGTGCCAGCAGTCTAGGCGGACAGGGTGGGAATGAGCAGTTCTTC. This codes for CASSLGGQGGNEQFF.

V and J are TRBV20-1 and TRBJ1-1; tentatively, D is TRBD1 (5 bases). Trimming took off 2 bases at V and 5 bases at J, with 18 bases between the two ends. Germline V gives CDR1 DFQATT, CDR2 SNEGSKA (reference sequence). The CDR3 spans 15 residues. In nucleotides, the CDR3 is TGCAGTGCTAGATCCGACCTGCGCGGGGGGACTGAAGCTTTCTTT. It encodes CSARSDLRGGTEAFF.

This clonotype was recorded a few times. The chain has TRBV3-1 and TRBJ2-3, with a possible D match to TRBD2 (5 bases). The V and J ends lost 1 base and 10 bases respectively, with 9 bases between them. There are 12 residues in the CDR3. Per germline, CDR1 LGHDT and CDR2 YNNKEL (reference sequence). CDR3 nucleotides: TGTGCCAGCAGCCAAGTGGCTAGCCCGCAGTATTTT. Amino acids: CASSQVASPQYF.

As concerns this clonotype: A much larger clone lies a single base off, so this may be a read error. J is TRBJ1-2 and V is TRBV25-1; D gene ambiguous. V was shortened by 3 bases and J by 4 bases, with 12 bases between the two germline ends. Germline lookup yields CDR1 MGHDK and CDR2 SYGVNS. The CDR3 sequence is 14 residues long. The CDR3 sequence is CASSDGRRSYGYTF. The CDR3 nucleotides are TGTGCCAGCAGTGATGGACGGCGGAGCTATGGCTACACCTTC.

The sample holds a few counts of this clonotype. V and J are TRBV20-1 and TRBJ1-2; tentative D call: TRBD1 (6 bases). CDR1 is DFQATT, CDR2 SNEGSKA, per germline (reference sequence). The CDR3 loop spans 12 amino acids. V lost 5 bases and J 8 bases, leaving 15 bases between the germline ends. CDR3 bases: TGCAGTGCTCTACAGGGACTTGGGGGCTACACCTTC. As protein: CSALQGLGGYTF.

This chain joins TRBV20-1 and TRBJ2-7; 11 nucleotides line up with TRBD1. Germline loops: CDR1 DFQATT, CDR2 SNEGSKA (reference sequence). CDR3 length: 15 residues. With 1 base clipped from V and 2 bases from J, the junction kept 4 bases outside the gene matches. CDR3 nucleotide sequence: TGCAGTGCTAGAGCTCAGGGACAGGGGGCCTACGAGCAGTACTTC. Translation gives CSARAQGQGAYEQYF.

CDR3 coding DNA: TGCGCCAGCAGCCATGACAGGGGTTGGAGGTCCGGGGAGCTGTTTTTT. This sequence encodes CASSHDRGWRSGELFF. The rearrangement uses TRBV4-1 and TRBJ2-2, with 8 bases aligning to TRBD1. CDR1 and CDR2 from the germline V gene are MGHRA and YSYEKL. V shed 3 bases and J 6 bases; nucleotides not matched to a gene: 9. The CDR3 is 16 residues long.

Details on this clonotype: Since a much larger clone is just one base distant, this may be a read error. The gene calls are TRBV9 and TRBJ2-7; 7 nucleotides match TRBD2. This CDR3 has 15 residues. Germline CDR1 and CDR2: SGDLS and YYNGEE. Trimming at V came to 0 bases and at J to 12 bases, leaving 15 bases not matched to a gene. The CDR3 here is CASSVALTSRDIRYF. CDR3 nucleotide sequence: TGTGCCAGCAGCGTAGCCCTGACTAGCAGAGACATTCGGTACTTC.

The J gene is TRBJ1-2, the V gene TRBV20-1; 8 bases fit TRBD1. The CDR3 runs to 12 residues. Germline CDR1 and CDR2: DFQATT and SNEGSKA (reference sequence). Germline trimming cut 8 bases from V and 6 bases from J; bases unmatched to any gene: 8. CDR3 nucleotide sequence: TGCAGTTCCAACCAGGGGGCCGATGGCTACACCTTC. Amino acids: CSSNQGADGYTF.

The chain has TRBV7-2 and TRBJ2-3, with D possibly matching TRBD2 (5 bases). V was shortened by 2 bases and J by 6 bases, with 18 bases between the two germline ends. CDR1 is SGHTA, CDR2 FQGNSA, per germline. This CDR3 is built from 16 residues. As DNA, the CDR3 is TGTGCCAGCAGCTTATCCGGGGTGACCACACAGGATACGCAGTATTTT. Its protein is CASSLSGVTTQDTQYF.